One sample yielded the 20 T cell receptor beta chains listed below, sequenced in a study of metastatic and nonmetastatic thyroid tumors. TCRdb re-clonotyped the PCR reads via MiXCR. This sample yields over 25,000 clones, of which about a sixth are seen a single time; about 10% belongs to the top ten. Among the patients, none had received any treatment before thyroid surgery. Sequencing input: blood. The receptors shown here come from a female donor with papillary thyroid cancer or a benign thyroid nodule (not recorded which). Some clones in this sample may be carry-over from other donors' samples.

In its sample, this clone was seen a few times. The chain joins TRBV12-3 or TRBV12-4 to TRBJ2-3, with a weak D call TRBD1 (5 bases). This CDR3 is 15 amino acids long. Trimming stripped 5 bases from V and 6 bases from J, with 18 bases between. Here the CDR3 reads CASSTQTETRDTQYF. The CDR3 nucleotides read TGTGCCAGCAGTACCCAGACAGAGACACGCGATACGCAGTATTTT.

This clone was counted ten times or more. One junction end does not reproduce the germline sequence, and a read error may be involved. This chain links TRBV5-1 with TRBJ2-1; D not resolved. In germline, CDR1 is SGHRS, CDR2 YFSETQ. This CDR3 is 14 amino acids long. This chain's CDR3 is CASSYGVLYDEQFF. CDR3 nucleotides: TGCGCCAGCTCCTACGGTGTTCTCTACGATGAGCAGTTCTTC.

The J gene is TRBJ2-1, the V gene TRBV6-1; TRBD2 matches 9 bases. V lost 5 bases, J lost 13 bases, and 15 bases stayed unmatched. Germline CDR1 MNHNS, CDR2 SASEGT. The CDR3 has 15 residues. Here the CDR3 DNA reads TGTGCCAGCAGTCTCGGGACTAGCAACTACAATGGTCAGTTCTTC. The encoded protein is CASSLGTSNYNGQFF.

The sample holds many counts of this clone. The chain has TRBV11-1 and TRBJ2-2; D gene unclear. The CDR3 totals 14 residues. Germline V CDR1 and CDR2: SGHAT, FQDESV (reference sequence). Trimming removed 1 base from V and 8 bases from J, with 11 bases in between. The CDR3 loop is CASSLVYGSGELFF. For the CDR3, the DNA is TGTGCCAGCAGCTTAGTTTACGGGTCAGGGGAGCTGTTTTTT.

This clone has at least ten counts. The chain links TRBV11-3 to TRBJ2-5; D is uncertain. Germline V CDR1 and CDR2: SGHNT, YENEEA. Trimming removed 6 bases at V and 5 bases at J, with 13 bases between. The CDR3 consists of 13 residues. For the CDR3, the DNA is TGTGCCAGCAGTCCAGATGGGTTGGAGACCCAGTACTTC. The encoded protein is CASSPDGLETQYF.

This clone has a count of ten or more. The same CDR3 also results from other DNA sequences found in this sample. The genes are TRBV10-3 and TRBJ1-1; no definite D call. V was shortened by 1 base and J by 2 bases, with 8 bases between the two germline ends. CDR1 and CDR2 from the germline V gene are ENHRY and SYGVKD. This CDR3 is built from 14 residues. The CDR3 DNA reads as TGTGCCATCAGTGAGTACAGAGATAACACTGAAGCTTTCTTT. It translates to CAISEYRDNTEAFF.

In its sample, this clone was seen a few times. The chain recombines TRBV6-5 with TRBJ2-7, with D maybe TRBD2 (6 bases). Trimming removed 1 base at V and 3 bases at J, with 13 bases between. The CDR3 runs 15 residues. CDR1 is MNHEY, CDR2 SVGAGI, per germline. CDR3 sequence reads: CASSYLAGNRYEQYF. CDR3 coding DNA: TGTGCCAGCAGTTACTTGGCGGGAAACCGCTACGAGCAGTACTTC.

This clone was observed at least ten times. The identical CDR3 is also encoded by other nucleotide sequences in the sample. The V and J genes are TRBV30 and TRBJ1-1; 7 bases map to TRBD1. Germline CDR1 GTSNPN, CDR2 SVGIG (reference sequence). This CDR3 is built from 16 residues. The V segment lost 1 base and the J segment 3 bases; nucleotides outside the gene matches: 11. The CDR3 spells CAWSETGSTTDTEAFF. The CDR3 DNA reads TGTGCCTGGAGTGAGACAGGGTCGACGACGGACACTGAAGCTTTCTTT. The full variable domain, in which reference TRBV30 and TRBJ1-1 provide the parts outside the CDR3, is SQTIHQWPATLVQPVGSPLSLECTVEGTSNPNLYWYRQAAGRGLQLLFYSVGIGQISSEVPQNLSASRPQDRQFILSSKKLLLSDSGFYLCAWSETGSTTDTEAFFGQGTRLTVV.

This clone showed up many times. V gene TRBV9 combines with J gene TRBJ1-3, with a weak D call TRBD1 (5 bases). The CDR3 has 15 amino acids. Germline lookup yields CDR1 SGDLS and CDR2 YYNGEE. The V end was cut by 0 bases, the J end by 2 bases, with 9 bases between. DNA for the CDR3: TGTGCCAGCAGCGTAGAGTGGGGCCCTGGAAACACCATATATTTT. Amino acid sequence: CASSVEWGPGNTIYF.

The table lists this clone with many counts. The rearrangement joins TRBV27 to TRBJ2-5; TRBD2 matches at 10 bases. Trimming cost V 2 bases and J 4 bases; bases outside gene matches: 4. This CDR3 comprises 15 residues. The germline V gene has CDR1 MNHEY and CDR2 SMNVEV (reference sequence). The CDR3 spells CASSLTGLAAETQYF. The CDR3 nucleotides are TGTGCCAGCAGTTTAACTGGACTAGCGGCAGAGACCCAGTACTTC.

The DNA for the CDR3 is TGCGCCAGCAGCTTGGGAGGACTATCGGGAGGGCCTCAGTTCTTC. Protein product: CASSLGGLSGGPQFF. The rearrangement links TRBV5-1 to TRBJ2-1; TRBD2 matches at 8 bases. This CDR3 is built from 15 residues. Germline assignment: CDR1 SGHRS and CDR2 YFSETQ. J was trimmed by 13 bases and V by 0 bases; bases with no gene match: 12.

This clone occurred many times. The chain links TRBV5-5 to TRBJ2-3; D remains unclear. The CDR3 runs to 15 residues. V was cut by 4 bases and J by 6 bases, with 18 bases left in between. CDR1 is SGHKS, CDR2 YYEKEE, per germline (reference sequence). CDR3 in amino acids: CASSPDGHPTDTQYF. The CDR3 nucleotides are TGTGCCAGCAGCCCCGACGGCCACCCTACGGATACGCAGTATTTT.

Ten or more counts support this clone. The CDR3 region has the DNA TGCGCCAGCAGCCAAGATTGGACAGGGGCCTCGGGGCCCAATCAGCCCCAGCATTTT. It translates to CASSQDWTGASGPNQPQHF. The chain couples TRBV4-1 to TRBJ1-5; TRBD1 matches at 9 bases. CDR3 length equals 19 residues. V gave up 0 bases and J gave up 3 bases; unmatched junction bases: 12. Germline loops: CDR1 MGHRA, CDR2 YSYEKL.

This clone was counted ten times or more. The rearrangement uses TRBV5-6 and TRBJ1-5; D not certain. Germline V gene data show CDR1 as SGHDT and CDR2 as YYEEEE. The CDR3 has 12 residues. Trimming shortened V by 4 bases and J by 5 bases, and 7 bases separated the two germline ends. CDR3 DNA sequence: TGTGCCAGCAGCCGCAGTCATCAGCCCCAGCATTTT. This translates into CASSRSHQPQHF.

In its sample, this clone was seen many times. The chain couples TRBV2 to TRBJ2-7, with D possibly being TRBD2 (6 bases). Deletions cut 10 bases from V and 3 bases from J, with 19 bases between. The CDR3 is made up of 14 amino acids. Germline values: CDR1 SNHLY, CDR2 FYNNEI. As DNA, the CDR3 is TGTGCCACCCAGGAGGCCGGCGGGGTCTACGAGCAGTACTTC. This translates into CATQEAGGVYEQYF.

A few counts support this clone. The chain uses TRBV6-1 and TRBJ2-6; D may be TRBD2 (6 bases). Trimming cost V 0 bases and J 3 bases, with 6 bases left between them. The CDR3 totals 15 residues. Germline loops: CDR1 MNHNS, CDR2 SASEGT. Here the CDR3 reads CASSEAGGGANVLTF. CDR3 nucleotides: TGTGCCAGCAGTGAAGCGGGGGGTGGGGCCAACGTCCTGACTTTC.

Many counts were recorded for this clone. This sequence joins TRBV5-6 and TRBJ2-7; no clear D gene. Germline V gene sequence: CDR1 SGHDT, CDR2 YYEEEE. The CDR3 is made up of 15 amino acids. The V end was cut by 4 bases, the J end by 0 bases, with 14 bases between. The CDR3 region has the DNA TGTGCCAGCAGCCTCTCCCCTCGGAGCTCCTACGAGCAGTACTTC. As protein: CASSLSPRSSYEQYF.

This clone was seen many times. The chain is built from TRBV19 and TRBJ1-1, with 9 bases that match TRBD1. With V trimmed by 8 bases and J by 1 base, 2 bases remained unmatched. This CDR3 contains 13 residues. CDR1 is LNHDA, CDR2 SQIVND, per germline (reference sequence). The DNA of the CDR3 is TGTGCCAGTCGGGACAGGGAGAACACTGAAGCTTTCTTT. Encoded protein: CASRDRENTEAFF.

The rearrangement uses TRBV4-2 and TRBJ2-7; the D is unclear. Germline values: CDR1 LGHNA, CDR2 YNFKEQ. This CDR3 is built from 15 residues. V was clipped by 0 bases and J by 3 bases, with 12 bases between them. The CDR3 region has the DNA TGTGCCAGCAGCCAAGACGAAAAGGGAAACTACGAGCAGTACTTC. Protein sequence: CASSQDEKGNYEQYF.

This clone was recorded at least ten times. CDR3 region: CASSLYHWTSNTEAFF. The CDR3 DNA reads TGTGCCAGCAGCCTTTACCACTGGACATCAAACACTGAAGCTTTCTTT. The gene calls are TRBV14 and TRBJ1-1, with D tentatively TRBD1 (5 bases). The germline V gene has CDR1 SGHDN and CDR2 FVKESK. The CDR3 extends over 16 amino acids. Trimming took 4 bases from V and 2 from J, leaving 17 bases between them.